This T cell receptor beta chain stems from a study of identical twins. General observations from the study: When twins shared out-of-frame alpha sequences, those sequences had excess low generation probability. Invariant MAIT and iNKT cells could partly confound zero-insertion analyses. Twins showed weaker excess sharing in their beta out-of-frame sequences.

Trimming took off 6 bases at V and 0 bases at J, with 9 bases between the two ends. CDR1 is SQVTM, CDR2 ANQGSEA, per germline. The CDR3 contains 12 residues. Via MiXCR, TCRdb re-called the 5' RACE reads, giving one row per CDR3 protein. Of about 570,000 distinct CDR3 sequences in the sample, more than 9% were seen once. This clonotype was found many times. Its target is unknown. The sample also formed part of further work on yellow fever vaccine responses in identical twins. From that paper: Twins showed a vaccine T cell response that reportedly seemed partly convergent, partly personalized.

This TCR was recovered from a woman under 30 in good health. Sequenced sample: PBMCs. The chain uses TRBV29-1 and TRBJ2-7; D might be TRBD1 (5 bases). The CDR3 DNA is TGCAGCGTGAAGGACAACTCCTACGAGCAGTACTTC. It translates to CSVKDNSYEQYF.